A selection of T cell receptor beta chains follows, all from one sample in a study of read filtering for tumor transcriptome and immune sequencing. TCRdb re-called the reads with MiXCR, one entry per CDR3 protein. The table lists around 58,000 distinct CDR3 sequences, over 11% of them singletons. Material: a population of CD138-negative cells sorted from bone marrow. Source of these receptors: a donor aged 40 or over with multiple myeloma. The CDR3 runs from the conserved cysteine through the conserved F or W. The order of the fields is J gene, D gene, clone size, V gene, CDR3 DNA, CDR3 protein. D genes are given only for firm matches. Not all rows give a size; the values are once, few, many and, for expanded clones, a class.

J: TRBJ2-7; D: -; size: -; V: TRBV6-5; DNA: TGTGCCAGCAGTTACGATCTGGGCGTCCCTGAGCAGTACTTC; CDR3: CASSYDLGVPEQYF
J: TRBJ1-5; D: TRBD1; size: many; V: TRBV2; DNA: TGTGCCAGCAATTCAGGGGGCTATAGCAATCAGCCCCAGCATTTT; CDR3: CASNSGGYSNQPQHF
J: TRBJ1-5; D: -; size: many; V: TRBV20-1; DNA: TGCAGTGCACCCGAGGAACAGGGAAATAGCAATCAGCCCCAGCATTTT; CDR3: CSAPEEQGNSNQPQHF
J: TRBJ2-6; D: -; size: -; V: TRBV4-2; DNA: TGTGCCAGCAGCCAACCACGAGACAGATCTGGGGCCAACGTCCTGACTTTC; CDR3: CASSQPRDRSGANVLTF
J: TRBJ2-4; D: -; size: many; V: TRBV20-1; DNA: TGCAGTGCTCCCCAGGGTGCCAAAAACATTCAGTACTTC; CDR3: CSAPQGAKNIQYF
J: TRBJ2-1; D: -; size: many; V: TRBV11-1; DNA: TGTGCCAGCAGCTTAGCACGGACTACTTCCTACAATGAGCAGTTCTTC; CDR3: CASSLARTTSYNEQFF
J: TRBJ2-1; D: -; size: many; V: TRBV29-1; DNA: TGCAGCGCCCGGGACTACAATGAGCAGTTCTTC; CDR3: CSARDYNEQFF
J: TRBJ2-1; D: TRBD2; size: many; V: TRBV13; DNA: TGTGCCAGCAGCCTCCGGCGGCTAGCGGAAAACAATGAGCAGTTCTTC; CDR3: CASSLRRLAENNEQFF
J: TRBJ2-1; D: -; size: many; V: TRBV4-3; DNA: TGCGCCAGCAGCCGACAGGATCAGGGGGCGGGGGCCAACAATGAGCAGTTCTTC; CDR3: CASSRQDQGAGANNEQFF
J: TRBJ2-7; D: TRBD1; size: many; V: TRBV20-1; DNA: TGCAGTGCCCAGGACAGGGGCTACGAGCAGTACTTC; CDR3: CSAQDRGYEQYF
J: TRBJ2-3; D: -; size: many; V: TRBV2; DNA: TGTGCCAGCAGTGACAGGCGGGGAAGCACAGATACGCAGTATTTT; CDR3: CASSDRRGSTDTQYF
J: TRBJ2-1; D: TRBD2; size: many; V: TRBV10-3; DNA: TGTGCCATCGAGCGGGAGGGGGTCAATGAGCAGTTCTTC; CDR3: CAIEREGVNEQFF
J: TRBJ1-2; D: TRBD1; size: few; V: TRBV29-1; DNA: TGCAGCGTTGTACAGGGGGCGCGTGGCTACACCTTC; CDR3: CSVVQGARGYTF
J: TRBJ2-1; D: -; size: few; V: TRBV11-3; DNA: TGTGCCAGCAGCTTAGGGGGAGGAAGGAAAAATGAGCAGTTCTTC; CDR3: CASSLGGGRKNEQFF
J: TRBJ2-7; D: -; size: many; V: TRBV5-5; DNA: TGTGCCAGCAGCCGGACGGGAGACGGTCGCGAGCAGTACTTC; CDR3: CASSRTGDGREQYF
J: TRBJ2-1; D: TRBD2; size: many; V: TRBV29-1; DNA: TGCAGCGTTGGGGAGACTAGCGGCTATAGTGAGCAGTTCTTC; CDR3: CSVGETSGYSEQFF